A selection of T cell receptor beta chains follows, all from one sample in a study of shared clonotypes between healthy human individuals. Some clones are missing from TCRdb's copy, which holds only in-frame ones; the method was immunoSEQ multiplex PCR. This sample has over a million clones; about four fifths occur once, and the top ten carry 0.6% to 0.7%. Sequenced material: memory CD4+ T cells from PBMCs. These receptors were collected from a man aged 18 to 29 in good health. Some clones in this sample may be carry-over from other donors' samples. Both conserved end residues are part of each CDR3. The D gene is left open where the match is weak. Some rows have no size entry. The others give once, few or many, or a class for an expanded clone.

d_gene: TRBD2
abundance: many
j_gene: TRBJ2-2
v_gene: TRBV6-5
CDR3nt: TGTGCCAGCAGATATAGCGGGAGGGGGACCGGGGAGCTGTTTTTT
CDR3aa: CASRYSGRGTGELFF

d_gene: TRBD2
abundance: NA
j_gene: TRBJ2-7
v_gene: TRBV5-4
CDR3nt: TGTGCCAGCAGCCAAACTAGCGGGCGCTCCTACGAGCAGTACTTC
CDR3aa: CASSQTSGRSYEQYF

d_gene: TRBD2
abundance: NA
j_gene: TRBJ2-5
v_gene: TRBV29-1
CDR3nt: TGCAGCGTTGTGGGGCTAGCGGGAGAAGAGACCCAGTACTTC
CDR3aa: CSVVGLAGEETQYF

d_gene: NA
abundance: NA
j_gene: TRBJ1-2
v_gene: TRBV30
CDR3nt: TGTGCCTGGAGTGTACTTGGGAACTATGGCTACACCTTC
CDR3aa: CAWSVLGNYGYTF

d_gene: NA
abundance: few
j_gene: TRBJ2-3
v_gene: TRBV30
CDR3nt: TGTGCCTGGAGCGTCACAGATACGCAGTATTTT
CDR3aa: CAWSVTDTQYF

d_gene: NA
abundance: NA
j_gene: TRBJ2-1
v_gene: TRBV11-2
CDR3nt: TGTGCCAGCAGCTTTCCGCTGCAGTTCTTC
CDR3aa: CASSFPLQFF

d_gene: NA
abundance: NA
j_gene: TRBJ1-5
v_gene: TRBV27
CDR3nt: TGTGCCAGCAGTTCCCAGCGACAGCTCCTTCAGCCCCAGCATTTT
CDR3aa: CASSSQRQLLQPQHF

d_gene: NA
abundance: NA
j_gene: TRBJ2-6
v_gene: TRBV25-1
CDR3nt: TGTGCCAGCAGTGAATCAGGGACTGGGGCCAACGTCCTGACTTTC
CDR3aa: CASSESGTGANVLTF

d_gene: NA
abundance: once
j_gene: TRBJ1-2
v_gene: TRBV7-8
CDR3nt: TGTGCCAGCAGCTCGATTAGACAGTCGAATGGCTACACCTTC
CDR3aa: CASSSIRQSNGYTF

d_gene: TRBD1
abundance: NA
j_gene: TRBJ1-5
v_gene: TRBV18
CDR3nt: TGTGCCAGCTCACCAAGCTTGGACAGGGATCAGCCCCAGCATTTT
CDR3aa: CASSPSLDRDQPQHF

d_gene: TRBD1
abundance: NA
j_gene: TRBJ1-1
v_gene: TRBV11-2
CDR3nt: TGTGCCAGCAGCCAGATACAGGGGGAAGCTTTCTTT
CDR3aa: CASSQIQGEAFF

d_gene: NA
abundance: NA
j_gene: TRBJ1-3
v_gene: TRBV6-5
CDR3nt: TGTGCCAGCAGTGTACACGGGACGTTCGGAAACACCATATATTTT
CDR3aa: CASSVHGTFGNTIYF

d_gene: NA
abundance: few
j_gene: TRBJ2-5
v_gene: TRBV5-6
CDR3nt: TGTGCCAGCTCAAATACCGCGGAGGGGCTGGAGACCCAGTACTTC
CDR3aa: CASSNTAEGLETQYF